This TCR beta chain was identified in a study of shared clonotypes between healthy human individuals. Assay: immunoSEQ multiplex PCR; the TCRdb copy retains only in-frame clones and omits some. Of around 1.9 million clones in the sample, about 93% were seen once. Germline V gives CDR1 LNHNV, CDR2 YYDKDF (reference sequence). This CDR3 contains 15 residues. J was trimmed by 4 bases and V by 2 bases; bases with no gene match: 7. The count of this clone is one. As defined, naive CD8 cells were CD45RO-negative and positively selected for CCR7, with terminally differentiated effector memory CD45RA+ cells excluded.

J is TRBJ2-7 and V is TRBV15; TRBD2 matches at 8 bases. The sequence derives from a man between 18 and 29 years old in good health. Some clones in this sample may be carry-over from other donors' samples. Sequencing was performed on naive CD8+ T cells from PBMCs. The CDR3 protein is CATSRTSGSGYEQYF. CDR3 bases: TGTGCCACCAGCAGAACCAGCGGGAGCGGGTACGAGCAGTACTTC.